This T cell receptor (beta chain) was captured by sequencing in a study of T cell responses to AZD1222 COVID-19 vaccine (dated by TCRdb to the early 2020s). With respect to the entire study: A total of around 240 trial participants underwent TCR sequencing, of whom 200 to 220 had received two doses of AZD1222 and about 26 had received two doses of the MenACWY control vaccine. Trial participants were enrolled into age subgroups of 18-55, 56-69 and 70-plus years, which contained about 160, 30 and 59 TCR-sequenced participants, respectively.

Results the study describes overall, beyond this receptor: Epitopes outside the regions mutated in the B.1.351 and B.1.1.7 variants were reportedly recognized by nearly half of the unique spike-specific TCRs. The 56-69-year group was small, and its depth increase did not reach significance, likely because of low power. Because no day 14 peak-response samples were available, the repertoires could be characterized only after the peak T cell response. The vaccine-associated CD4 TCRs covered the entire spike protein, and the dominant responses fell in regions 160-218 and 743-854. After two AZD1222 doses, spike-specific TCR breadth and depth were significantly higher than at day 0 and than in MenACWY recipients. Participants were mostly white British and included more females than males, and it was suggested by the authors that clonal diversity may have been underestimated. Only six AZD1222 recipients were SARS-CoV-2 seropositive at baseline, limiting conclusions about previously exposed vaccinees.

The CDR3 regions of human TCRbeta chains were subjected to immunosequencing. In the source study's methods: Repertoire TCRs were checked for matches against a reference library of SARS-CoV-2-specific TCRs that had been generated using the MIRA antigen-specificity platform. Breadth was defined as the fraction of unique TCRs that were SARS-CoV-2-associated, and depth was defined as the fraction of total T cells that were SARS-CoV-2-associated. Using the MIRA data, each spike-specific TCR was mapped to the spike region that the TCR reacts to and placed in a CD4 or CD8 class. Log10-transformed breadth and depth values were compared by one-way ANOVA with Sidak's multiple comparisons tests. TCRdb re-hosts the immuneACCESS table, in-frame sequences only. Its copies lack some clones; in the studies checked, an unresolved V gene accounts for under half of them, and the cause for the rest is not known. The V and J calls and clone size are taken from that table; D and trimming were inferred from the DNA. The sample table contains about 150,000 clones; only one count was recorded for roughly 90% of them. Under 5.5% of the sample is held by the ten biggest clonotypes.

Relative to germline, V is missing 1 base and J is missing 2 bases, with 4 bases of the junction outside any gene match. From the cysteine through the phenylalanine, the CDR3 covers 17 amino acids. Only the CDR3 part of the read is kept: 51 bases, read in frame from the first base. Reading the germline V gene gives CDR1 SGHVS and CDR2 FNYEAQ. Sample time point, as interpreted from the label and publication: about 28 days (+/-7) after the second vaccine dose. The meaning of the sample's treatment or condition label: meningococcal conjugate vaccine given as trial control. Vaccinee samples were obtained from the UK trials COV001 and COV002, which included a single-blind randomized controlled phase 2/3 trial of AZD1222 (ChAdOx1 nCoV-19) in healthy adults. For TCRbeta chain sequencing, PBMC samples from trial participants were taken at day 0 and at day 28 after the second dose. In regard to this clone: Which antigen it targets is not known. Per-base quality was not reported, and no clone a single base away is much larger than it.

The source was peripheral blood, collected 28 days after the second dose of the MenACWY control vaccine. The rearranged chain carries TRBV7-6 and TRBJ2-5; TRBD2 lines up with 13 middle nucleotides. This sequence originates from an adult who received the MenACWY meningococcal vaccine as a control. The CDR3 loop reads CASSLGGTSGAQETQYF. The sequenced DNA is TGTGCCAGCAGCTTAGGGGGGACTAGCGGGGCGCAAGAGACCCAGTACTTC.